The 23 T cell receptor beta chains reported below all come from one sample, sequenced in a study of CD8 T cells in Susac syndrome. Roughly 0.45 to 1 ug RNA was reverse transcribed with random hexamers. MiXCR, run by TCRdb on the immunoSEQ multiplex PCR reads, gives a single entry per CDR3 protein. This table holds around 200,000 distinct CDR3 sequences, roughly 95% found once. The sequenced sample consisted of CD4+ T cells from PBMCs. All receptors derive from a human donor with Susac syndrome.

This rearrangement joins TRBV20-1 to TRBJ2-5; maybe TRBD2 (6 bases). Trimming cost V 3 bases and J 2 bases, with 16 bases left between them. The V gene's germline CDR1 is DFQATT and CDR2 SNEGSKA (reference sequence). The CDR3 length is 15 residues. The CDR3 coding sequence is TGCAGTGCTAGCGTTCCGGGACTGGCGCAAGAGACCCAGTACTTC. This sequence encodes CSASVPGLAQETQYF.

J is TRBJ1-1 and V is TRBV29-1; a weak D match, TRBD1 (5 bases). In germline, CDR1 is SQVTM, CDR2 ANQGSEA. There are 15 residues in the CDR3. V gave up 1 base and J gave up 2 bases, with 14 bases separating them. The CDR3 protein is CSVEGGPGINTEAFF. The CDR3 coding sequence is TGCAGCGTTGAAGGGGGACCCGGGATAAACACTGAAGCTTTCTTT.

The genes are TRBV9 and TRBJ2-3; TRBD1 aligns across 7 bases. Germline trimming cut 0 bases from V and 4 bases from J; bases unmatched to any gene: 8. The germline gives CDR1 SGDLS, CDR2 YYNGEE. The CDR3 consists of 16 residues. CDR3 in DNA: TGTGCCAGCAGCGTAGCTGCAGGGGGTGGCCCAGATACGCAGTATTTT. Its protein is CASSVAAGGGPDTQYF.

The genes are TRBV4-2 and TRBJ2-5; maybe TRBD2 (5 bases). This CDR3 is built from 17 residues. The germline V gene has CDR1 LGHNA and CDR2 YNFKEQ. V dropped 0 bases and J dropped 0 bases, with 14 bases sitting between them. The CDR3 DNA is TGTGCCAGCAGCCAAGATCGGAGCGGAGAGTACCAAGAGACCCAGTACTTC. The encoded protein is CASSQDRSGEYQETQYF.

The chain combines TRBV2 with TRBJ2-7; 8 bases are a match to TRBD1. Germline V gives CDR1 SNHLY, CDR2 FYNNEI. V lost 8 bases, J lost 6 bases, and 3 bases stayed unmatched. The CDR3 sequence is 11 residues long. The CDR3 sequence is CASQQGGEQYF. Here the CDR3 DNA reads TGTGCCAGCCAACAGGGGGGCGAGCAGTACTTC.

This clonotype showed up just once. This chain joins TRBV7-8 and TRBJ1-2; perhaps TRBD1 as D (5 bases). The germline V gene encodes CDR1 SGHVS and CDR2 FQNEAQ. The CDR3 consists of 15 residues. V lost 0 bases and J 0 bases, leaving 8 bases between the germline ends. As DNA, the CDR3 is TGTGCCAGCAGCTTAGCTGGCAGGGCTAACTATGGCTACACCTTC. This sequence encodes CASSLAGRANYGYTF.

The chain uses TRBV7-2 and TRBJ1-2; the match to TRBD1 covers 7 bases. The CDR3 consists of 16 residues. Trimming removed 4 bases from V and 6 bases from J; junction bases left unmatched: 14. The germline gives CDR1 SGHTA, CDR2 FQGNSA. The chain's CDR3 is CASSSWGPGQRNGYTF. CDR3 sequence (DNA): TGTGCCAGCAGCTCGTGGGGTCCGGGACAGCGAAATGGCTACACCTTC.

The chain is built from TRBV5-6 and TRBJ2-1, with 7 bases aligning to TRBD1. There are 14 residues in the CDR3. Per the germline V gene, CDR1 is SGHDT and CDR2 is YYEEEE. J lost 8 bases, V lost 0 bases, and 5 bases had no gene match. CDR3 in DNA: TGTGCCAGCAGCTTGGGACAGGGTGACGATGAGCAGTTCTTC. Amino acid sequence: CASSLGQGDDEQFF.

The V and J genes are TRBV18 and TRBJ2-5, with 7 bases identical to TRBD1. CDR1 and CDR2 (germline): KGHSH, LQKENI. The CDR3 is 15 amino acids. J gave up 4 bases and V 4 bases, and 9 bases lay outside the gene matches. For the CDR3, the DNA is TGTGCCAGCTCACTCGCGACAGGGACGGGAGAGACCCAGTACTTC. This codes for CASSLATGTGETQYF.

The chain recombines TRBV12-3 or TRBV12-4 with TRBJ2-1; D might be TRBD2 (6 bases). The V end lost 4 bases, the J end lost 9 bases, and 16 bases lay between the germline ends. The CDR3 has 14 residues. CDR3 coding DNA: TGTGCCAGCAGTTCCCGAACTAGCACCAGTGAGCAGTTCTTC. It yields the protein CASSSRTSTSEQFF.

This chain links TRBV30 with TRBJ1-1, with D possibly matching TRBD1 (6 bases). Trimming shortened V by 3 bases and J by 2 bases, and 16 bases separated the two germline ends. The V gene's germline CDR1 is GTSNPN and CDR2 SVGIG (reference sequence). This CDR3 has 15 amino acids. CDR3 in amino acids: CAWSWGPRGNTEAFF. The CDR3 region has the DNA TGTGCCTGGAGCTGGGGACCCAGGGGAAACACTGAAGCTTTCTTT.

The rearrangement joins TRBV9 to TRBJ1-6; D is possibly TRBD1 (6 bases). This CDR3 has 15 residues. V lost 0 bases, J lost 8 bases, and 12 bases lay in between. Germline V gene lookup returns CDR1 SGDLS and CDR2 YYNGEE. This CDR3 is CASSVGGGEDSPLHF. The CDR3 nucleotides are TGTGCCAGCAGCGTAGGAGGGGGTGAAGATTCACCCCTCCACTTT. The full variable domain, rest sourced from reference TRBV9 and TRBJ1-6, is DSGVTQTPKHLITATGQRVTLRCSPRSGDLSVYWYQQSLDQGLQFLIQYYNGEERAKGNILERFSAQQFPDLHSELNLSSLELGDSALYFCASSVGGGEDSPLHFGNGTRLTVT.

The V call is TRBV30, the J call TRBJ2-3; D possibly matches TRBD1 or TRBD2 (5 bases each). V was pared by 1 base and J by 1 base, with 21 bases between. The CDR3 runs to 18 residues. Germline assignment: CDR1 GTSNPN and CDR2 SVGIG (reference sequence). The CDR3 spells CAWSALRLALGGTDTQYF. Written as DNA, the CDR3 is TGTGCCTGGAGTGCCCTGAGGCTTGCACTAGGGGGCACAGATACGCAGTATTTT.

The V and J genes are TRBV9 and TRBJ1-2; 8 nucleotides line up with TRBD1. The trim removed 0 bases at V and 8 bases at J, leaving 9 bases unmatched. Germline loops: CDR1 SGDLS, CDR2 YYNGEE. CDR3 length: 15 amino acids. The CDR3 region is CASSVEGRGREGYTF. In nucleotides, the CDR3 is TGTGCCAGCAGCGTAGAGGGCAGGGGGCGAGAGGGCTACACCTTC.

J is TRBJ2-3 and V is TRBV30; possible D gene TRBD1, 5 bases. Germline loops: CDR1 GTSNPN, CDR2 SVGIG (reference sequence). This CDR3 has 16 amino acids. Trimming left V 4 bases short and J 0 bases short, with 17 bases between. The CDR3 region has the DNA TGTGCCTGGACCACGAGGAGCAGACAGAGCACAGATACGCAGTATTTT. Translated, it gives CAWTTRSRQSTDTQYF. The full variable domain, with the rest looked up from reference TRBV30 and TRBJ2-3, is SQTIHQWPATLVQPVGSPLSLECTVEGTSNPNLYWYRQAAGRGLQLLFYSVGIGQISSEVPQNLSASRPQDRQFILSSKKLLLSDSGFYLCAWTTRSRQSTDTQYFGPGTRLTVL.

The CDR3 loop reads CASSHPQGRAEAFF. CDR3 coding DNA: TGCGCCAGCAGCCACCCCCAGGGCAGAGCTGAAGCTTTCTTT. This chain uses TRBV4-1 with TRBJ1-1; D is perhaps TRBD1 (5 bases). CDR1 and CDR2 from the germline V gene are MGHRA and YSYEKL. CDR3 size: 14 residues. The V end lost 3 bases, the J end lost 6 bases, and 14 bases lay between the germline ends.

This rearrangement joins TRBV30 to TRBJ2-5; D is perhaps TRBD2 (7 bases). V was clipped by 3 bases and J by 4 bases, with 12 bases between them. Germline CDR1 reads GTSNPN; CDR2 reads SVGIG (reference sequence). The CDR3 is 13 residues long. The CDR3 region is CAWRIAGAETQYF. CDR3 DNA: TGTGCCTGGAGAATTGCGGGGGCAGAGACCCAGTACTTC.

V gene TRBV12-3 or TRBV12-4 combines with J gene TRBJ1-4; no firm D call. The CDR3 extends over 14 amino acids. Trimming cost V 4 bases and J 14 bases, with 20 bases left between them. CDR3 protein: CASSSRVRLEMLFF. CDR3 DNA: TGTGCCAGCAGTTCCCGGGTCCGGTTAGAAATGCTGTTTTTT.

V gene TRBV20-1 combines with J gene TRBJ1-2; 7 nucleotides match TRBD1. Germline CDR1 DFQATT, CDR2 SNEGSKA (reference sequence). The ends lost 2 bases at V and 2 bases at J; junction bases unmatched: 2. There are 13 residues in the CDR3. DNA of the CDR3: TGCAGTGCTAGATTGACAGGGAACTATGGCTACACCTTC. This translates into CSARLTGNYGYTF.

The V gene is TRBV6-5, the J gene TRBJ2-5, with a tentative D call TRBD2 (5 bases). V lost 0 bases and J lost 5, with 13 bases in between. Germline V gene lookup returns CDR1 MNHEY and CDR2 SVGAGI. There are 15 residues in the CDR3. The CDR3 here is CASSYSSSGGETQYF. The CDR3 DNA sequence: TGTGCCAGCAGTTACTCGTCCAGCGGTGGGGAGACCCAGTACTTC.

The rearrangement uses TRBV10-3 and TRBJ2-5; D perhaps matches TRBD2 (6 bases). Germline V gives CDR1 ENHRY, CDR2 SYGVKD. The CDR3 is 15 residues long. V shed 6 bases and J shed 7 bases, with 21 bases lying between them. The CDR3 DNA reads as TGTGCCATCAGCCAGCTTATGGGCTCCGGGAGGACCCAGTACTTC. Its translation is CAISQLMGSGRTQYF.

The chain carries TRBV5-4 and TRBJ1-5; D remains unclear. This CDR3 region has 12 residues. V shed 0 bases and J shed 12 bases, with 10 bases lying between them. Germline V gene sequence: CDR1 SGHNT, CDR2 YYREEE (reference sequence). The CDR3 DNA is TGTGCCAGCAGCTTGGGAGGCGCAAACCAGCATTTT. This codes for CASSLGGANQHF.

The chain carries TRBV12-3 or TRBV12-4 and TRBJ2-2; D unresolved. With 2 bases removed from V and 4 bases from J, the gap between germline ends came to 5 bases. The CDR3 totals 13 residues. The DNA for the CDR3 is TGTGCCAGCAGTTTAATCGGCACCGGGGAGCTGTTTTTT. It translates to CASSLIGTGELFF.